Listed here is a single T cell receptor (beta chain). Its antigen remains unknown. The sample originates from a study of OX40 agonist ivuxolimab in advanced cancers. For the study at large: The group had a mean age of about 60 years, ranged from 23 to 79, and was 80% to 90% male.

Generated by immunoSEQ multiplex PCR, the TCRdb table keeps only in-frame clones and is missing some. The table lists some 60,000 clones, about 85% of them singletons. The CDR3 runs 13 residues. Per the germline V gene, CDR1 is SGHVS and CDR2 is FNYEAQ. Trimming cost V 3 bases and J 4 bases; bases outside gene matches: 1. Study-wide results and limits: CD8+ T cells averaged more expanded clones than CD4+. CD4+ and CD8+ T cells in blood underwent clonal expansion by week 6 at 0.1 to 3.0 mg/kg.

Material: CD4+ or CD8+ T cells sorted from blood, obtained in a trial of the OX40 agonist ivuxolimab. This rearrangement joins TRBV7-6 to TRBJ1-1; 8 nucleotides line up with TRBD1. This TCR derives from an adult with an advanced solid tumor such as melanoma, head and neck, liver or kidney cancer. The CDR3 sequence is CASSLGTGTEAFF. CDR3 DNA: TGTGCCAGCAGCTTGGGGACAGGCACTGAAGCTTTCTTT.